This TCR beta chain appears in the sequencing data of a study of cytomegalovirus exposure and HLA in healthy donors. On the study more broadly: Sequencing of roughly 180 million T cells in an earlier analysis found around 100 million unique TCR beta sequences. Study conclusions and caveats: Most subjects' HLA-A and HLA-B alleles were reportedly predicted from TCR beta sequences.

Primers: 60 Vbeta forward and 13 Jbeta reverse. Libraries were prepared by immunoSEQ multiplex PCR; TCRdb keeps only in-frame clonotypes and omits some of them. Of under 170,000 clones detected, about four fifths appear once; the ten largest clones hold roughly 6%. Unmatched junction bases numbered 6, after V lost 8 bases and J lost 3 bases. Germline-derived CDR1 and CDR2 are SNHLY and FYNNEI. The CDR3 has 13 residues. About this clone: The antigen is unknown.

Healthy bone marrow donors made up the cohort. The rearrangement uses TRBV2 and TRBJ1-2; TRBD1 agrees at 7 bases. The sequence was obtained from a man in his forties or fifties in good health and CMV-seropositive. The material sequenced was PBMCs. CDR3 sequence (DNA): TGTGCCAGCCAGACACAGGGGTACTATGGCTACACCTTC. Amino acids: CASQTQGYYGYTF. Filled out from reference TRBV2 and TRBJ1-2, the complete variable domain reads EPEVTQTPSHQVTQMGQEVILRCVPISNHLYFYWYRQILGQKVEFLVSFYNNEISEKSEIFDDQFSVERPDGSNFTLKIRSTKLEDSAMYFCASQTQGYYGYTFGSGTRLTVV.